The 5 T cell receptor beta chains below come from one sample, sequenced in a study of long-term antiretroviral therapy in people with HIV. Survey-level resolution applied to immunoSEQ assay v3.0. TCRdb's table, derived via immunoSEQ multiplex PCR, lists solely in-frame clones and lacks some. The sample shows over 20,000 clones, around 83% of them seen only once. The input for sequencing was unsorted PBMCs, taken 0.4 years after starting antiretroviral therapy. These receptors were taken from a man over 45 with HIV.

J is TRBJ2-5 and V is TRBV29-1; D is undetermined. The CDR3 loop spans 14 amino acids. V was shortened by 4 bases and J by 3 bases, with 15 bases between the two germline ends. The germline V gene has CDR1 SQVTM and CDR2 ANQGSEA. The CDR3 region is CSVGPLNTEETQYF. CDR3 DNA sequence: TGCAGCGTTGGGCCCCTAAATACAGAAGAGACCCAGTACTTC.

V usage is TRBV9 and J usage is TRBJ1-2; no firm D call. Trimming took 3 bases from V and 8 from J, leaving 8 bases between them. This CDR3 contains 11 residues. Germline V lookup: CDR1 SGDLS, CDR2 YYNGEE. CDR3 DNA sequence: TGTGCCAGCAGCGCCAGGACGGGCTACACCTTC. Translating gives CASSARTGYTF. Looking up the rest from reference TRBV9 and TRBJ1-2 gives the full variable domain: DSGVTQTPKHLITATGQRVTLRCSPRSGDLSVYWYQQSLDQGLQFLIQYYNGEERAKGNILERFSAQQFPDLHSELNLSSLELGDSALYFCASSARTGYTFGSGTRLTVV.

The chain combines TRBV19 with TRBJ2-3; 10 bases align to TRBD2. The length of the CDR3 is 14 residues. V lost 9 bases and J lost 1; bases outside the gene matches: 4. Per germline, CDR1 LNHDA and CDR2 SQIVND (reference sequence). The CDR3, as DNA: TGTGCCAGCGGAGCGGGGGGGGGCACAGATACGCAGTATTTT. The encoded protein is CASGAGGGTDTQYF.

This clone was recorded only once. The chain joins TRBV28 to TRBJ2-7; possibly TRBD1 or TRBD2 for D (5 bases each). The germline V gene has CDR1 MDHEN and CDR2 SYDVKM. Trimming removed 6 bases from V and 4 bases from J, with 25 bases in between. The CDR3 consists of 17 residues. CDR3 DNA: TGTGCCAGCAGAGATCACGCCGGGACCGCAAAGGGGTACGAGCAGTACTTC. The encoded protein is CASRDHAGTAKGYEQYF.

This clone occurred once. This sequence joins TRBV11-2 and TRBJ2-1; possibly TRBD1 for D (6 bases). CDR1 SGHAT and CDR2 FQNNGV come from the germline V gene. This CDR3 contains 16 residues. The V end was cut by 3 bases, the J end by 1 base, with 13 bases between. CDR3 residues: CASSLFTGSSYNEQFF. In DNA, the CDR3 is TGTGCCAGCAGCTTGTTTACAGGGAGTTCCTACAATGAGCAGTTCTTC.